A single TCR beta chain is shown here with its context. In this sample, this clone turned up once. Which antigen it targets is not known. No much larger clone exists at a distance of one base, and base qualities are not known. In the ViraFEST assay, PBMC were stimulated with viral peptide pools, and antigen-specific CD4+ T cell clonotypes were then identified by expansion using TCR sequencing. After around ten days of culture, CD4+ T cells were isolated with the EasySep CD4+ T cell isolation kit. Healthy vaccine recipients had no prior SARS-CoV-2 infection, confirmed by negative nucleocapsid antibodies before and after vaccination. About 2.1 million PBMC per well were cultured with approximately 10 ug/ml peptides in IMDM containing approximately 4.6% human AB serum, about 9.7 IU/ml IL-2 and gentamicin. Half of the culture medium was replaced with fresh IL-2-containing medium on days 3 and 7. Unless noted otherwise, every peptide stimulation condition was cultured in triplicate wells. PBMC were separated from whole blood using Ficoll-Paque Plus gradient centrifugation and were then either cryopreserved at -140C or used fresh. The spike proteins of SARS-CoV-2 and of the common cold coronaviruses HCoV-NL63, HCoV-OC43 and HCoV-229E were spanned by overlapping peptide pools. The QIAamp micro DNA kit was used to extract genomic DNA from the cultured CD4+ T cells.

From the cysteine through the phenylalanine, the CDR3 covers 14 amino acids. Only CDR3 DNA is held: 42 bases, read in frame from base 1. In the germline V gene, CDR1 corresponds to SGHTA and CDR2 to FQGNSA. The germline V and J ends show losses of 5 bases and 6 bases respectively, and no gene match explains 3 bases of the junction. The sample originates from a study of vaccination effects on CD4 cells after COVID-19 (dated by TCRdb to between 2021 and 2022). Regarding the study in general: Each participant got two doses of an mRNA SARS-CoV-2 vaccine, either BNT162b2 or mRNA-1273. A total of 10 COVID-19 convalescent patients and 4 SARS-CoV-2-naive healthy vaccine recipients were included in the full study. The study compared SARS-CoV-2 spike-specific CD4+ TCR repertoires before and after mRNA vaccination in COVID-19 convalescent patients and infection-naive vaccine recipients. In the study, cultures from other donors were sequenced using the Oncomine TCR Beta short-read assay on an Illumina iSeq 100. The investigation overall reported the following: The study was limited by a small number of convalescent patients, and early post-infection timepoints were lacking. Among healthy vaccine recipients, nearly all vaccine-induced clones were SARS-CoV-2 mono-reactive, and only 1 of 255 was cross-reactive with common cold coronaviruses. Both infection-induced and vaccine-induced clones contracted markedly at late post-vaccination timepoints, which is consistent with waning T cell responses.

The receptor library was made with the immunoSEQ multiplex PCR assay. TCR beta CDR3 sequencing was performed on DNA from the cultured, isolated CD4+ T cells. As for the original processing: Non-productive TCR sequences were removed and reads were trimmed to the CDR3 region, keeping CDR3s of at least 7 amino acids. The MANAFEST web app was used to identify antigen-specific clonotypes by comparing expansion in peptide wells with expansion in reference cultures. To count as positive, a clone had to show expansion at FDR<0.05 compared with the reference and with all other wells, an odds ratio above 5, and a frequency above 0.1% in two replicate wells. A clonotype was called cross-reactive if it was significantly expanded both in SARS-CoV-2 spike wells and in at least one common cold coronavirus spike condition. CDR3 similarity was assessed by Levenshtein distance using the stringdist R package, and unrooted trees were constructed with ape in R 3.6.1. Not all clones reach the TCRdb copy of this immuneACCESS table, which keeps in-frame sequences only. Checked studies attribute under half of the gap to unresolved V genes and leave the rest unexplained. D and trimming were read from the DNA, whereas the V and J calls and clone size are those reported in that table. In this sample the table shows about 71,000 clones, 80% of which occur a single time. The ten largest clones take up about 12% of the sample.

The sample here was CD4+ T cells from PBMCs cultured with SARS-CoV-2 spike peptides, taken before COVID-19 vaccination. The sample's cell subset or site label, in plain terms: SARS-CoV-2 spike overlapping peptide pool stimulation. This receptor chain uses TRBV7-2 and TRBJ2-1; a stretch of 11 junction bases matches TRBD2. The receptor's source is a human donor who received a COVID-19 vaccine. The nucleotide sequence reads as follows: TGTGCCAGCAGCAGAGGGACTAGCGGCAATGAGCAGTTCTTC. It is translated as CASSRGTSGNEQFF.